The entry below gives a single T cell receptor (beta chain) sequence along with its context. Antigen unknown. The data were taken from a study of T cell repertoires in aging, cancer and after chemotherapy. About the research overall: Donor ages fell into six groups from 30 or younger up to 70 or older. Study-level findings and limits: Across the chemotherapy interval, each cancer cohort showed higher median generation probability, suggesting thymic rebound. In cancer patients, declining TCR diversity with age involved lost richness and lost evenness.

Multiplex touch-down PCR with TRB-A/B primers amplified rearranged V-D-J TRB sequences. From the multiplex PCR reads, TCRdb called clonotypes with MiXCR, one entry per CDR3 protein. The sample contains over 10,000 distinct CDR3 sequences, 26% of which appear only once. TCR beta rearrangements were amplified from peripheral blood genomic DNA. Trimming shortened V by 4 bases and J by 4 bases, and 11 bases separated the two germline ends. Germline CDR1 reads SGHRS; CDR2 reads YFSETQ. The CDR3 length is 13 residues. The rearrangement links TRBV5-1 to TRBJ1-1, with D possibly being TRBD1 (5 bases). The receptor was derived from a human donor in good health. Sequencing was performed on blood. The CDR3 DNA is TGCGCCAGCAGCCTTCAGGGATCCACTGAAGCTTTCTTT. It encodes CASSLQGSTEAFF. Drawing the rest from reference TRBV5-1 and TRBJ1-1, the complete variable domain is KAGVTQTPRYLIKTRGQQVTLSCSPISGHRSVSWYQQTPGQGLQFLFEYFSETQRNKGNFPGRFSGRQFSNSRSEMNVSTLELGDSALYLCASSLQGSTEAFFGQGTRLTVV.